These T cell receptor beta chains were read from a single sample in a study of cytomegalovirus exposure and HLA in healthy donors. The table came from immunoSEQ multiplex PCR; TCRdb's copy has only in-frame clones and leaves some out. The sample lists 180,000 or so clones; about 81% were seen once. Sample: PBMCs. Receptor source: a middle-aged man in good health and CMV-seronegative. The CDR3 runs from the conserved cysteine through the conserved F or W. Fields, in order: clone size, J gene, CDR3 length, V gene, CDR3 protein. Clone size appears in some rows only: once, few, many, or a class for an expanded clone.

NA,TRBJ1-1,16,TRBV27,CASSSWRTGDATEAFF
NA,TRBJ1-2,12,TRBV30,CAWSAGGYGYTF
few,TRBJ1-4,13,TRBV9,CASSQAVNEKLFF
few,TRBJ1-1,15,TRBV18,CASRLQTTRNTEAFF
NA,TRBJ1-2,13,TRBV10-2,CASRSRDDYGYTF
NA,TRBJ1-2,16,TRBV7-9,CASSLWLTGNNYGYTF
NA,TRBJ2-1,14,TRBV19,CASNPPGLYNEQFF
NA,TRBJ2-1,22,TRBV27,CASSLKGRRGLAGRGYLNEQFF
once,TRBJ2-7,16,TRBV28,CASIRAGTSGSYEQYF
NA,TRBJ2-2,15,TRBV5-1,CASRLTSGDPGELFF
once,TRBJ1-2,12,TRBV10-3,CAISETNLGYTF
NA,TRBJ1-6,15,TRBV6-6,CASSETGGYNSPLHF
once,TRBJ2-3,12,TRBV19,CASSAGTDTQYF
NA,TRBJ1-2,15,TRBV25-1,CASSDDRKKFYGYTF
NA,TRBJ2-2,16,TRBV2,CASTGLGGANTGELFF
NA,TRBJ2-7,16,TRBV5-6,CASSLGGQGATYEQYF
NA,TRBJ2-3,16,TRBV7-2,CASSLGGLAGSGTQYF
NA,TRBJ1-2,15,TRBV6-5,CASRPGTGFNYGYTF
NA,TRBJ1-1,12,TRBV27,CASSQQGLGAFF
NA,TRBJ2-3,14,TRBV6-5,CASSLGVGADTQYF
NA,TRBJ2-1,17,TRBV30,CAWSVTPASGGRNEQFF
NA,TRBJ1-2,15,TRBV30,CAWRLSGGLNYGYTF
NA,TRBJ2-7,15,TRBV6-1,CASTRAGPTPYEQYF